Listed here is a single TCR beta chain. No antigen is known for it. Sequencing of cultured CD4+ T cell DNA used the Oncomine TCR Beta short-read assay. MiXCR, run by TCRdb on the PCR reads, gives a single entry per CDR3 protein. The data show 8,500 to 10,000 distinct CDR3 sequences, around 38% seen once. Germline V gene data show CDR1 as LNHDA and CDR2 as SQIVND (reference sequence). J was trimmed by 4 bases and V by 4 bases; bases with no gene match: 7. The CDR3 has 15 amino acids. Indicated treatment: approximately nine-day PBMC culture with coronavirus spike peptide pools or control peptides (ViraFEST assay). Investigators obtained the unexposed donor's CD4+ T cells before the COVID-19 pandemic (2011-2018). Peptide pools at 9.5 to 10 ug/ml stimulated approximately 2 million PBMCs per well with approximately 9.3 IU/ml IL-2. The data originate from a study of vaccination and CD4 T cells after COVID-19. Study overall: A vaccine, either BNT162b2 or mRNA-1273, was given to participants in two doses.

This TCR was recovered from a human donor in good health. V is TRBV19 and J is TRBJ1-5; TRBD1 agrees at 7 bases. The sample comprised CD4+ T cells from blood, cultured in vitro. Here the CDR3 reads CASSTTTGTNQPQHF. DNA for the CDR3: TGTGCCAGTAGTACGACGACAGGGACAAATCAGCCCCAGCATTTT. The full variable domain, in which reference TRBV19 and TRBJ1-5 provide the parts outside the CDR3, is DGGITQSPKYLFRKEGQNVTLSCEQNLNHDAMYWYRQDPGQGLRLIYYSQIVNDFQKGDIAEGYSVSREKKESFPLTVTSAQKNPTAFYLCASSTTTGTNQPQHFGDGTRLSIL.